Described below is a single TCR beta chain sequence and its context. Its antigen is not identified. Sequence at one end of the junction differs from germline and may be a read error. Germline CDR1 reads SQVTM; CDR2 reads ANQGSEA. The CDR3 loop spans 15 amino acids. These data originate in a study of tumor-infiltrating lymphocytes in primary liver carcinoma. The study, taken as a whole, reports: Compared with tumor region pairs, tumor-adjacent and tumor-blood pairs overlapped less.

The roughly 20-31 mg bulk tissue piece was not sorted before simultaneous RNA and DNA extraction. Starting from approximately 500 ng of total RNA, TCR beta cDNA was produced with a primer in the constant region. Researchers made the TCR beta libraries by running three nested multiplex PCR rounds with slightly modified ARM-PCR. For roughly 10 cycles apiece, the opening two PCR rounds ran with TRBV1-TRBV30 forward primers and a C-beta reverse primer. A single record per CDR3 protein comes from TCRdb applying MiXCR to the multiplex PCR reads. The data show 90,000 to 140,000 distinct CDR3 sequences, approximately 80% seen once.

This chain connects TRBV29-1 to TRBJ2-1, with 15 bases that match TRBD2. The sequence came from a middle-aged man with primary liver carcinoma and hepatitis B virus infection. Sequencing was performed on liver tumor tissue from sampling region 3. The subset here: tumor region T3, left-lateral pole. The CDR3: CSVGLAGGFYNEQLF. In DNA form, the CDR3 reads TGCTCCGTTGGACTAGCGGGAGGGTTCTACAACGAGCAGTTATTC.